One sample yielded the 18 T cell receptor beta chains listed below, sequenced in a study of T cells in women clearing cervical HPV infection (dated by TCRdb to the late 2010s). Libraries were made using the immunoSEQ multiplex PCR assay. As stored in TCRdb, this immuneACCESS dataset retains in-frame rearrangements with V and J assigned. A fraction of the clones does not appear; measured against another copy, unresolved V genes explain less than half of the discrepancy, and the remainder lacks a known reason. The table for this sample lists under 50,000 clones. 5.8% of the sample is in the top ten clones. The sample consisted of blood buffy coat. The receptors stem from a woman aged 18-70 years with a cervical HPV16 infection that either progressed to CIN3+ or cleared (not recorded which).

As concerns this clone: With the read ending 3 residues before the CDR3 end, the germline J gene is used to fill in that end. This sequence joins TRBV7-8 and TRBJ2-3; D gene ambiguous. The germline V gene encodes CDR1 SGHVS and CDR2 FQNEAQ. CDR3 length: 13 amino acids. CDR3 residues: CASSINSNQPQYF. The sequenced part of the CDR3 DNA is TGTGCCAGCAGCATAAATAGCAATCAGCCG. The whole variable domain, remainder taken from reference TRBV7-8 and TRBJ2-3, is GAGVSQSPRYKVAKRGQDVALRCDPISGHVSLFWYQQALGQGPEFLTYFQNEAQLDKSGLPSDRFFAERPEGSVSTLKIQRTQQEDSAVYLCASSINSNQPQYFGPGTRLTVL.

Details on this clone: Coverage ceases 3 residues before the CDR3 finishes, and the germline J gene fills in the end. The chain uses TRBV7-9 and TRBJ1-1; 9 bases match TRBD1. The V segment lost 5 bases and the J segment 4 bases; nucleotides outside the gene matches: 5. Germline CDR1 SEHNR, CDR2 FQNEAQ (reference sequence). The length of the CDR3 is 14 residues. Incomplete CDR3 DNA: TGTGCCAGCAGCGCCGGGACAGGGTCCACTGAA. Amino acids: CASSAGTGSTE. The complete CDR3 sequence is CASSAGTGSTEAFF.

As to this clone: Coverage ceases 3 residues before the CDR3 finishes, and the germline J gene fills in the end. The genes are TRBV30 and TRBJ2-3; 9 positions agree with TRBD2. The trim removed 0 bases at V and 4 bases at J, leaving 20 bases unmatched. CDR1 and CDR2 (germline): GTSNPN, SVGIG (reference sequence). This CDR3 is 20 amino acids long. The covered CDR3 bases are TGTGCCTGGAGTGTACTCGGTAGCGGGAGAGCGGATCGGCGGGCAGATACG. The encoded protein is CAWSVLGSGRADRRADT. The CDR3, in full, reads CAWSVLGSGRADRRADTQYF.

As concerns this clone: The read terminates 3 residues ahead of where the CDR3 ends, so the germline J gene completes it. The chain recombines TRBV18 with TRBJ2-2; D is unclear. CDR3 length: 12 amino acids. Trimming removed 3 bases at V and 6 bases at J, with 5 bases between. Germline CDR1 is KGHSH and CDR2 is LQKENI. The CDR3 spells CASSPLAGELFF. CDR3 bases read: TGTGCCAGCTCACCCCTTGCCGGGGAG.

With regard to this clone: The sequence runs out 3 residues before the end of the CDR3; the remainder is reconstructed from the germline J gene. The chain combines TRBV19 with TRBJ2-3, with a tentative D call TRBD1 (5 bases). CDR1 is LNHDA and CDR2 is SQIVND in the germline V gene (reference sequence). The CDR3 has 12 residues. The CDR3 region is CAGRQTNQPQYF. The part of the CDR3 DNA that was read is TGTGCCGGTCGACAGACCAATCAGCCG.

Turning to this clone: The read gets to within 3 residues of the CDR3 end, and the germline J gene fills in the rest. The V call is TRBV11-3, the J call TRBJ2-3, with D tentatively TRBD2 (6 bases). V was shortened by 2 bases and J by 0 bases, with 9 bases between the two germline ends. Germline assignment: CDR1 SGHNT and CDR2 YENEEA. The CDR3 is made up of 15 amino acids. The CDR3: CASSLWSGSTDTQYF. CDR3 DNA (partial): TGTGCCAGCAGCTTATGGAGCGGGAGCACAGATACG. Full variable domain (outside the CDR3, taken from reference TRBV11-3 and TRBJ2-3): EAGVVQSPRYKIIEKKQPVAFWCNPISGHNTLYWYLQNLGQGPELLIRYENEEAVDDSQLPKDRFSAERLKGVDSTLKIQPAELGDSAVYLCASSLWSGSTDTQYFGPGTRLTVL.

CDR3 bases read: TGCAGTGCTACAGACCTCGGAAACATT. It specifies CSATDLGNI. The full CDR3 protein reads CSATDLGNIQYF. V usage is TRBV20-1 and J usage is TRBJ2-4; no reliable D call. The read falls 3 residues short of the CDR3 end, and the missing part is taken from the germline J gene. V was clipped by 4 bases and J by 6 bases, with 10 bases between them. Germline V CDR1 and CDR2: DFQATT, SNEGSKA (reference sequence). This CDR3 is 12 amino acids long.

Notes on this clone: The observed sequence ends 3 residues before the CDR3 terminus, with the missing tail filled in from the germline J gene. The genes are TRBV18 and TRBJ2-2; D is possibly TRBD1 (5 bases). The germline V gene has CDR1 KGHSH and CDR2 LQKENI. This CDR3 has 13 residues. CDR3: CASKTVDNSPLFF. The CDR3 bases that were read are TGTGCCAGTAAGACAGTGGATAATTCACCG.

Comment on this clone: The read is 3 residues too short to cover the CDR3 end, so that end is filled in from the germline J gene. The J gene is TRBJ2-1, the V gene TRBV20-1; D may correspond to TRBD1 or TRBD2 (5 bases each). CDR3 size: 12 residues. The V end was cut by 5 bases, the J end by 8 bases, with 13 bases between. Germline V gene data show CDR1 as DFQATT and CDR2 as SNEGSKA (reference sequence). CDR3 in amino acids: CSARRGDDEQFF. Partial CDR3 DNA: TGCAGTGCTCGAAGGGGAGACGATGAG.

Turning to this clone: The DNA ends 3 residues before the CDR3 does, and the rest of the CDR3 is filled in from the germline J gene. V and J are TRBV19 and TRBJ2-7, with TRBD2 identical over 9 bases. The CDR3 consists of 15 residues. Germline V gives CDR1 LNHDA, CDR2 SQIVND (reference sequence). After removal of 3 bases from V and 2 bases from J, the junction contained 5 bases not matched to a gene. The sequenced CDR3 bases are TGTGCCAGTAGTATGCTAGCGGGGACCACCTACGAG. It is translated as CASSMLAGTTYE. The full CDR3 protein is CASSMLAGTTYEQYF.

Notes on this clone: From the germline J gene comes the end of the CDR3, since the read stops 3 residues before it. This chain joins TRBV7-8 and TRBJ2-1; TRBD2 agrees at 12 bases. V trimming: 4 bases; J trimming: 5 bases; junction bases outside the gene matches: 3. CDR1 and CDR2 from the germline V gene are SGHVS and FQNEAQ. This CDR3 spans 15 amino acids. CDR3 residues: CASSSRLAGDNEQFF. Partial CDR3 DNA: TGTGCCAGCAGCTCCAGACTAGCGGGAGACAATGAG.

For this clone: The read falls 3 residues short of the CDR3 end, and the missing part is taken from the germline J gene. The chain combines TRBV20-1 with TRBJ1-4; D might be TRBD1 (5 bases). Germline CDR1 reads DFQATT; CDR2 reads SNEGSKA (reference sequence). V lost 3 bases and J 3 bases, leaving 14 bases between the germline ends. The CDR3 runs to 15 residues. CDR3 DNA, as far as it was read: TGCAGTGCTAGCTCCCGGGGGTCGTCTAATGAAAAA. It encodes CSASSRGSSNEK. Given in full, the CDR3 is CSASSRGSSNEKLFF.

For this clone: A read error may produce the germline difference seen at one junction end. The observed sequence ends 3 residues before the CDR3 terminus, with the missing tail filled in from the germline J gene. The chain employs TRBV7-2 and TRBJ1-3, with D tentatively TRBD1 (6 bases). The CDR3 runs 15 residues. The V gene's germline CDR1 is SGHTA and CDR2 FQGNSA. The CDR3 loop reads CSSSQVGGGSNTIYF. CDR3 DNA, as far as it was read: TGTTCCAGCAGCCAAGTCGGCGGGGGCAGCAACACC.

As for this clone: The read ends 3 residues early relative to the CDR3; the germline J gene fills the gap. The chain links TRBV7-9 to TRBJ2-4; TRBD1 matches 10 bases. Germline CDR1 reads SEHNR; CDR2 reads FQNEAQ (reference sequence). CDR3 size: 15 residues. CDR3 sequence: CASSHRQGAGYGQYF. CDR3 DNA, as far as it was read: TGTGCCAGCAGCCACAGACAGGGGGCAGGGTATGGT.

As to this clone: The CDR3 end falls 3 residues outside the read, so it is completed with the germline J gene. The genes are TRBV7-2 and TRBJ2-5; D possibly corresponds to TRBD1 (5 bases). This CDR3 is built from 15 residues. V was pared by 5 bases and J by 2 bases, with 15 bases between. Germline assignment: CDR1 SGHTA and CDR2 FQGNSA. The CDR3 is CASSQQPDRQETQYF. Partial CDR3 DNA: TGTGCCAGCAGCCAACAACCCGACAGACAAGAGACC.

Points on this clone: The CDR3 end lies 3 residues beyond the end of the read and is filled in from the germline J gene. This chain links TRBV5-1 with TRBJ2-3; possibly TRBD1 or TRBD2 for D (6 bases each). Trimming removed 0 bases from V and 3 bases from J, with 11 bases in between. CDR3 length: 15 residues. CDR1 and CDR2 (germline): SGHRS, YFSETQ. The sequenced part of the CDR3 DNA is TGCGCCAGCAGCTTGGCTGGCGGGACAACAGATACG. Encoded protein: CASSLAGGTTDT. The whole CDR3 region reads CASSLAGGTTDTQYF.

Note on this clone: The CDR3 goes on 3 residues after the read ends, and that part is filled in from the germline J gene. The chain carries TRBV15 and TRBJ2-2; D is possibly TRBD2 (5 bases). The V gene's germline CDR1 is LNHNV and CDR2 YYDKDF (reference sequence). Trimming took off 1 base at V and 1 base at J, with 10 bases between the two ends. The CDR3 covers 16 residues. The CDR3 loop reads CATSRVSGGNTGELFF. The part of the CDR3 DNA that was read is TGTGCCACCAGCAGAGTAAGCGGAGGGAACACCGGGGAG.

Regarding this clone: Read sequence stops 3 residues before the CDR3 end, and the germline J gene provides the missing end. The rearrangement uses TRBV20-1 and TRBJ2-3, with 7 nucleotides matching TRBD1. V trimming: 6 bases; J trimming: 0 bases; junction bases outside the gene matches: 9. The CDR3 runs to 15 residues. Germline V CDR1 and CDR2: DFQATT, SNEGSKA (reference sequence). CDR3 region: CSALNRGHSTDTQYF. CDR3 bases read: TGCAGTGCCCTTAACAGGGGCCACAGCACAGATACG.